The T cell receptor (beta chain) under discussion was sequenced for a study of T cell responses to AZD1222 COVID-19 vaccine. General study results and limits: Variant regions that are unmutated are reportedly the target of nearly half of spike-specific TCRs. CD4 TCRs covered the whole spike, strongest at regions 160-218 and 743-854. Spike-specific TCRs gained breadth and depth after people received two AZD1222 doses. Clonal diversity may have been underestimated in mostly white British donors.

Sequenced by immunoSEQ multiplex PCR; TCRdb stores in-frame clones only, minus some. This sample has tens of thousands of clones; approximately 85% occur once, and the top ten carry about 12%. The CDR3 sequence is 12 residues long. The V end was cut by 7 bases, the J end by 7 bases, with 13 bases between. Looked up from germline, CDR1 is LGHDT and CDR2 is YNNKEL (reference sequence). In its sample, this clone was seen a few times. Its antigen is undetermined. This sequence was found in an adult who received the AZD1222 COVID-19 vaccine. The specimen was peripheral blood, collected 28 days after the second AZD1222 dose. The J gene is TRBJ1-2, the V gene TRBV3-1 (or the pseudogene TRBV3-2); possible D gene TRBD1, 6 bases. The CDR3 reads CASTGGARGYTF. CDR3 DNA sequence: TGTGCCAGCACGGGGGGCGCACGTGGCTACACCTTC.